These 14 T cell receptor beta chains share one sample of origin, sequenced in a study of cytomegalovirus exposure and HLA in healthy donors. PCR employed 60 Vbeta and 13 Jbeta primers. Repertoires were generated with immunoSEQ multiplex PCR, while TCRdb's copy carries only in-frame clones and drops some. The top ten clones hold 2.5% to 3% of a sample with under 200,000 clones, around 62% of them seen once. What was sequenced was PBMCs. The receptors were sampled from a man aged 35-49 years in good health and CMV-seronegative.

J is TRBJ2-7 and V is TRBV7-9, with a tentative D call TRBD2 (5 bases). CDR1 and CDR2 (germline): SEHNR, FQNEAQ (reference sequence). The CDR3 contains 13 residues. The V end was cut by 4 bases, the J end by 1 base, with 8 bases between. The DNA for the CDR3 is TGTGCCAGCAGCTCCCGCGGGTCCTACGAGCAGTACTTC. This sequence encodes CASSSRGSYEQYF.

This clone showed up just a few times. Here the CDR3 reads CATQGLQNTEAFF. Written as DNA, the CDR3 is TGTGCCACCCAGGGACTCCAGAACACTGAAGCTTTCTTT. The rearrangement links TRBV19 to TRBJ1-1; D is possibly TRBD1 (5 bases). The CDR3 is made up of 13 amino acids. V dropped 10 bases and J dropped 1 base, with 13 bases sitting between them. Germline CDR1 reads LNHDA; CDR2 reads SQIVND (reference sequence).

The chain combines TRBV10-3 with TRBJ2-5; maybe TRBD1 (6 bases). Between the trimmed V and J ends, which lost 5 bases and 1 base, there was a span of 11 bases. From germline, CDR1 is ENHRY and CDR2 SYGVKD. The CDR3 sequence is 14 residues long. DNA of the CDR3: TGTGCCATCAGTCCGACAGGATCCCAAGAGACCCAGTACTTC. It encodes CAISPTGSQETQYF.

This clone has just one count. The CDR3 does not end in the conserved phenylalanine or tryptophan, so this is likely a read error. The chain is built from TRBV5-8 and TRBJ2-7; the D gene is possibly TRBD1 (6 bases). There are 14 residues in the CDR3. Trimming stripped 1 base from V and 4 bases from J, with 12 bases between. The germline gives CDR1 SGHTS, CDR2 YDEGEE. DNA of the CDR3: TGTGCCAGCAGCTTGCGCGGACAGAGATACGAGCAGTACTTA. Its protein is CASSLRGQRYEQYL.

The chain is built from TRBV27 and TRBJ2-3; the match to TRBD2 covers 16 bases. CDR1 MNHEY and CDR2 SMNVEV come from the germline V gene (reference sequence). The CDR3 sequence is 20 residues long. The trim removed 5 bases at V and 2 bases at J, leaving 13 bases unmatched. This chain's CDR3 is CASSHPGLAGGPSFTDTQYF. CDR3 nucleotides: TGTGCCAGCAGTCATCCGGGACTAGCGGGGGGGCCTTCCTTCACAGATACGCAGTATTTT.

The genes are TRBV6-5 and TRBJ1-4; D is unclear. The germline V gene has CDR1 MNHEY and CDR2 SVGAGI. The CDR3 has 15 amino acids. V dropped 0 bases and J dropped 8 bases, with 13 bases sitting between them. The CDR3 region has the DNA TGTGCCAGCAGTTACTCATCGGGTGTCAAGGAAAAACTGTTTTTT. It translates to CASSYSSGVKEKLFF.

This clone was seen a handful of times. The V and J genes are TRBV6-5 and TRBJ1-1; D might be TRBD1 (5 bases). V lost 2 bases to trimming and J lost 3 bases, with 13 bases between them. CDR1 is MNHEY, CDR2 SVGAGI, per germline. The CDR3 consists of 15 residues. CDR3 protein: CASSYRGGLDTEAFF. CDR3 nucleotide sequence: TGTGCCAGCAGTTACAGGGGAGGTCTGGACACTGAAGCTTTCTTT.

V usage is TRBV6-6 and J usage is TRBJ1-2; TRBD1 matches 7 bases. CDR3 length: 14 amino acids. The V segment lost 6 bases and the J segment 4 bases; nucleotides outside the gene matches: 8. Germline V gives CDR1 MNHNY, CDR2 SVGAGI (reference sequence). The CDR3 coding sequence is TGTGCCAGCAGCTCCCCGACAGGGATCTATGGCTACACCTTC. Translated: CASSSPTGIYGYTF.

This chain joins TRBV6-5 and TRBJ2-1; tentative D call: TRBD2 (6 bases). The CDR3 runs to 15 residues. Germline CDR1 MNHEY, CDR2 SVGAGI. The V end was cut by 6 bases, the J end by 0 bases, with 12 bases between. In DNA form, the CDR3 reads TGTGCCAGCAGGGATGGGACTGACTCCTACAATGAGCAGTTCTTC. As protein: CASRDGTDSYNEQFF.

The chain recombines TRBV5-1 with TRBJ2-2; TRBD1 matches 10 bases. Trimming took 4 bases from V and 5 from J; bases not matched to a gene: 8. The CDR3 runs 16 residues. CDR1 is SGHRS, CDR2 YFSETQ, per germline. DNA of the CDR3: TGCGCCAGCAGCCCACGAGGACAGGGGGGTACCGGGGAGCTGTTTTTT. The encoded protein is CASSPRGQGGTGELFF.

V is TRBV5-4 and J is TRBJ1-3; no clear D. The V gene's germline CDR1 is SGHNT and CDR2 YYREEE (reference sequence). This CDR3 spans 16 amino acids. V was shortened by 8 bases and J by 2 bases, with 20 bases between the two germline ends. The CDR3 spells CARRRSRRVTGNTIYF. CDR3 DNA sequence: TGTGCCAGGAGGAGATCCCGGCGGGTGACTGGAAACACCATATATTTT.

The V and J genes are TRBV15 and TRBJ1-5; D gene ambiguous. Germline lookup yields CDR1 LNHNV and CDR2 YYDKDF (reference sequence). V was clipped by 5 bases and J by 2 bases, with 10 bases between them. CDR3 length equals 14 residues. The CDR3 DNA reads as TGTGCCACCAGCCAGCGGGCCGGCAATCAGCCCCAGCATTTT. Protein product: CATSQRAGNQPQHF.

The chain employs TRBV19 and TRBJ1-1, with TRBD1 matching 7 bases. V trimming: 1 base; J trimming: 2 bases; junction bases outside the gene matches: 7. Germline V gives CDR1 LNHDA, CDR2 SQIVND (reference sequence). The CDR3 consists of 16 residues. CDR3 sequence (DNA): TGTGCCAGTAGTATAGGACAGGGAATCCCCAACACTGAAGCTTTCTTT. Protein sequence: CASSIGQGIPNTEAFF.

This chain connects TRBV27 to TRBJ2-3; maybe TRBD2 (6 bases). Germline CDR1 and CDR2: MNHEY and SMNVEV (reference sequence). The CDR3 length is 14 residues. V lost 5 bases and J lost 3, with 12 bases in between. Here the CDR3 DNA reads TGTGCCAGCAGTATCGGGGGTTCGACAGATACGCAGTATTTT. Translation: CASSIGGSTDTQYF.